The 4 T cell receptor beta chains below come from one sample, sequenced in a study of blood T cells in healthy people across ages. The use of a sample-barcoded 5' primer and a J-beta primer mix characterized a second PCR of roughly 6 to 11 cycles. TCRdb analysed the 5' RACE reads with MiXCR anew, one entry per CDR3 protein. Here the sample spans more than 900,000 distinct CDR3 sequences, 29% being singletons. These same data were also listed under a study on T cells of mothers and their children.

Sequencing was carried out using blood. The origin of the receptors is a woman in her thirties or forties in good health.

The rearrangement uses TRBV6-1 and TRBJ1-2; D is possibly TRBD1 (5 bases). The CDR3 runs to 12 residues. Trimming cost V 11 bases and J 8 bases, with 18 bases left between them. CDR1 and CDR2 from the germline V gene are MNHNS and SASEGT. CDR3 protein: CAGKGEAGGYTF. The CDR3 region has the DNA TGTGCCGGGAAAGGGGAGGCAGGGGGCTACACCTTC.

This clonotype came up many times. J is TRBJ2-3 and V is TRBV4-3; 9 bases line up with TRBD1. Germline V gene sequence: CDR1 LGHNA, CDR2 YSLEER. Trimming took 1 base from V and 3 from J; bases not matched to a gene: 5. The CDR3 totals 16 residues. The CDR3 DNA is TGCGCCAGCAGCCAAGCCTCGGGACAGGGTACAGATACGCAGTATTTT. It encodes CASSQASGQGTDTQYF.

V and J are TRBV14 and TRBJ2-7, with D perhaps TRBD1 or TRBD2 (5 bases each). The CDR3 sequence is 14 residues long. Looked up from germline, CDR1 is SGHDN and CDR2 is FVKESK. Trimming shortened V by 5 bases and J by 2 bases, and 13 bases separated the two germline ends. This CDR3 reads CASSARDGPYEQYF. In DNA, the CDR3 is TGTGCCAGCAGCGCCCGGGACGGCCCCTACGAGCAGTACTTC. The full variable domain, completed using reference TRBV14 and TRBJ2-7, is EAGVTQFPSHSVIEKGQTVTLRCDPISGHDNLYWYRRVMGKEIKFLLHFVKESKQDESGMPNNRFLAERTGGTYSTLKVQPAELEDSGVYFCASSARDGPYEQYFGPGTRLTVT.

Only a few counts were recorded for this clonotype. The chain combines TRBV5-5 with TRBJ2-6; TRBD1 agrees at 7 bases. V shed 1 base and J 0 bases; nucleotides not matched to a gene: 13. Germline CDR1 is SGHKS and CDR2 is YYEKEE (reference sequence). The CDR3 sequence is 20 residues long. For the CDR3, the DNA is TGTGCCAGCAGCTTGTTTATCCCAACGGGACAGCTCTCTGGGGCCAACGTCCTGACTTTC. It specifies CASSLFIPTGQLSGANVLTF.